The entry below gives a single T cell receptor beta chain sequence along with its context. The antigen this receptor binds is unknown. One base away there is no much larger clone; base qualities are not given. High-throughput TCRbeta CDR3 sequencing of frozen genomic DNA was performed by immunoSEQ, including PCR amplification, mapping, bias correction and internal controls. For the original study's pipeline: Only productive rearrangements were retained, and each unique TCRbeta sequence was defined by its CDR3 nucleotide sequence together with its V and J gene. A sequence counted as donor-reactive only if the sequence showed at least 5-fold expansion in CFSE-low cells compared with unstimulated pre-transplant cells and had a frequency of at least 0.01%. Minimum frequency thresholds were set for each subject on the basis of the unstimulated sample with the lowest template count, so that a detection power of at least 90% was ensured. Jensen-Shannon divergence between the top 1000 TCRbeta sequences post- versus pre-transplant served as the measure of repertoire turnover. Changes in detection of donor-reactive sequences were assessed with two-sided Fisher's exact tests. This immuneACCESS table, as held by TCRdb, lists in-frame sequences with V and J called but not all clones. Of the missing ones, under half trace to an unresolved V gene in checked studies; the others have no known cause. The V and J calls and clone size were taken over from that table, and D and trimming were inferred from the DNA. This sample holds 25,000 to 35,000 clones; around 94% were observed only once. The leading ten clones occupy about 25% of the sample.

These data originate in a study of T cell clones after liver transplantation (dated by TCRdb to about 2019). Background on the whole study: The samples were obtained from ITN030ST, a randomized trial that attempted immunosuppression withdrawal within 2 years after liver transplantation. Donor-reactive T cell clones were identified by TCRbeta sequencing following a pre-transplant mixed lymphocyte reaction and were subsequently tracked in post-transplant blood. As an antigen-independent comparator for donor-reactive sequences, third party-reactive TCRbeta sequences were also identified from pre-transplant MLRs. Of the eight recipients, three were HCV-positive, while the remaining recipients had been transplanted for non-autoimmune, non-viral indications. Subjects received no induction therapy and standard immunosuppression until randomization at 12-24 months post-transplant. Tolerance meant complete immunosuppression withdrawal for at least one year without liver enzymes rising beyond twice the upper limit of normal. Blood samples were taken pre-transplant, pre-randomization before withdrawal, and post-randomization after full withdrawal or failed withdrawal. The study cohort included 8 liver transplant recipients, of whom 3 were classified as tolerant and 5 as non-tolerant.

Study-level results and caveats: In most of the 8 subjects, regardless of tolerance or HCV status, circulating donor-reactive CD4 TCRbeta sequences dropped significantly post-transplant. When repertoire turnover was taken into account, detection of donor-reactive sequences was significantly reduced in 7 of 8 subjects for CD4 and in 8 of 8 subjects for CD8. In a couple of subjects, low numbers of available donor cells limited the measurable donor-reactive repertoire. Donor-reactive sequences decreased more than third party-reactive sequences, which suggests partial antigen-specific deletion that was not related to withdrawal success. Because allograft tissue specimens were not available, migration of donor-reactive T cells into the graft, rather than deletion, may have occurred. The conclusions were considered preliminary, being limited by small, heterogeneous patient numbers and non-standardized post-transplant time points.

The CDR3 holds 15 amino acids from the cysteine to the phenylalanine. Only the CDR3 DNA stays, 45 bases, in frame from base 1. Trimming leaves V shorter by 2 bases and J shorter by 2 bases, with the junction holding 7 bases beyond the gene matches. Looking up the germline V gene (reference sequence) yields CDR1 SGHKS and CDR2 YYEKEE. Thawed unstimulated PBMCs were stained for CD3, CD4 and CD8 and FACS-sorted into CD3+CD4+ and CD3+CD8+ populations. Each of the 8 studied subjects was randomized to immunosuppression withdrawal. The Qiagen DNeasy Blood and Tissue Kit was used to isolate genomic DNA. The sequence derives from a human patient who received a liver transplant. It is possible that, after a transplant, some T cells come from the graft donor. The source was CD8+ T cells from blood, collected 12 months after liver transplant. Recombination connected TRBV5-5 to TRBJ2-7; 7 central bases correspond to TRBD1. CDR3 protein: CASSFQDRNPYEQYF. The nucleotide sequence is given as TGTGCCAGCAGCTTCCAGGACAGGAACCCCTACGAGCAGTACTTC.